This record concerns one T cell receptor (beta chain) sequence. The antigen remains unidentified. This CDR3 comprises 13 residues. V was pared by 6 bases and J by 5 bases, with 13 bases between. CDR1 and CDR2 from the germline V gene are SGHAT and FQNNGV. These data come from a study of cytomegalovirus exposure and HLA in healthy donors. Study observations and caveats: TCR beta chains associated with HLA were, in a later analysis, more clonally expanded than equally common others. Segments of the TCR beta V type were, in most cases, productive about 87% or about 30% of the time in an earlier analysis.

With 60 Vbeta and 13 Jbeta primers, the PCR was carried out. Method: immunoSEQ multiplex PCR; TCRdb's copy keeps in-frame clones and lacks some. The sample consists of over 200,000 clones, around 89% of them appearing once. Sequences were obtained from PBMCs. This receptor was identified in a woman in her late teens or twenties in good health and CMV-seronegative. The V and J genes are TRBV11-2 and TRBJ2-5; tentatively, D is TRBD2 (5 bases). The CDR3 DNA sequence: TGTGCCAGCAGGAGGGCTCAGGAGGAGACCCAGTACTTC. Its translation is CASRRAQEETQYF.